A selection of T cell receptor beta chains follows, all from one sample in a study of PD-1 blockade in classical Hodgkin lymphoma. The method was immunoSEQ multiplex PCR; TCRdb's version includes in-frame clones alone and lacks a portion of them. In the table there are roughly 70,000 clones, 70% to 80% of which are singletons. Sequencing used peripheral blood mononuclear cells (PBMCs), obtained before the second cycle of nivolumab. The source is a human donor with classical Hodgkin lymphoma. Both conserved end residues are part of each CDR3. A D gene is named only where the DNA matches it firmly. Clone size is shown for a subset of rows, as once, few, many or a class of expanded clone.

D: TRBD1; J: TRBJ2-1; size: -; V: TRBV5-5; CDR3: CASSLGDRGRKIYNEQFF; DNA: TGTGCCAGCAGCTTGGGGGACAGGGGGCGGAAGATCTACAATGAGCAGTTCTTC
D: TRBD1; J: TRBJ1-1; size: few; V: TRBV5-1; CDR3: CASSAYPGGDTEAFF; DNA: TGCGCCAGCAGCGCGTACCCAGGGGGTGACACTGAAGCTTTCTTT
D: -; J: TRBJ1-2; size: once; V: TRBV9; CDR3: CASSVGGVEGGYTF; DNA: TGTGCCAGCAGCGTCGGGGGGGTAGAGGGTGGCTACACCTTC
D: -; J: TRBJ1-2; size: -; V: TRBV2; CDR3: CASSEGVYGYTF; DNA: TGTGCCAGCAGTGAAGGGGTTTACGGCTACACCTTC
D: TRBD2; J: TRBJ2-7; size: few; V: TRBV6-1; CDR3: CAIGQGTMFYEQYF; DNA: TGTGCCATCGGACAAGGGACTATGTTTTACGAGCAGTACTTC
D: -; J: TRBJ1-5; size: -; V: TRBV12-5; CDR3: CASGPGQFNQPQHF; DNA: TGTGCTAGTGGTCCCGGACAGTTCAATCAGCCCCAGCATTTT
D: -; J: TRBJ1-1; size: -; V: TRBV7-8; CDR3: CASSTLQGPMGTEAFF; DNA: TGTGCCAGCAGCACCCTCCAGGGACCCATGGGGACTGAAGCTTTCTTT
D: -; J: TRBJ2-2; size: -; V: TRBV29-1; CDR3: CSVEEAVTANTGELFF; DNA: TGCAGCGTTGAAGAGGCTGTGACAGCTAACACCGGGGAGCTGTTTTTT
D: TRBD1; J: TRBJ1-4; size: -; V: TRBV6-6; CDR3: CASSSLLGQGGKLFF; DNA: TGTGCCAGCAGTTCGTTACTCGGACAGGGAGGAAAACTGTTTTTT
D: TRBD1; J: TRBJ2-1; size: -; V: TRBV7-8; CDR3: CASSPADRGLDEQFF; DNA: TGTGCCAGCAGCCCCGCCGACAGGGGATTAGATGAGCAGTTCTTC
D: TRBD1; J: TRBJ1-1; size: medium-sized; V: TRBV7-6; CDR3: CASSLGTAPGQGKGTEAFF; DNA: TGTGCCAGCAGCTTAGGGACGGCACCGGGACAGGGAAAGGGCACTGAAGCTTTCTTT
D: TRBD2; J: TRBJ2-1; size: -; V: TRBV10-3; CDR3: CAVGLAGFDEQFF; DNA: TGTGCCGTCGGACTAGCGGGATTCGATGAGCAGTTCTTC
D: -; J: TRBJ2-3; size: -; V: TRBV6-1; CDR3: CASRRGIGATTQYF; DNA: TGTGCCAGCAGGCGGGGTATAGGCGCCACGACGCAGTATTTT
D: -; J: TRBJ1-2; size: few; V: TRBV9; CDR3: CASSVDSYSYGYTF; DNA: TGTGCCAGCAGCGTAGACAGTTACTCATATGGCTACACCTTC
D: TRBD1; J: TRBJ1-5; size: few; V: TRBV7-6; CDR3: CASSRTGGNQPQHF; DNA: TGTGCCAGCAGCCGGACAGGGGGCAATCAGCCCCAGCATTTT
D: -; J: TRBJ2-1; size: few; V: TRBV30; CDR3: CAWSGWEVYYEQFF; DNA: TGTGCCTGGAGTGGATGGGAGGTTTATTATGAGCAGTTCTTC
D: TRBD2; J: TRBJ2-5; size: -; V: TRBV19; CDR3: CASSSTGTSGWETQYF; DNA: TGTGCCAGTAGTAGTACCGGGACTAGCGGCTGGGAGACCCAGTACTTC
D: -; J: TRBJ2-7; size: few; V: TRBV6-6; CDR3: CASSYSSPSREQYF; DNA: TGTGCCAGCAGTTACTCATCCCCCTCGCGCGAGCAGTACTTC
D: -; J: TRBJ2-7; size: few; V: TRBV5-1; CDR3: CASISSEGCYEQYF; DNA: TGCGCCAGCATCTCTAGCGAGGGATGCTACGAGCAGTACTTC
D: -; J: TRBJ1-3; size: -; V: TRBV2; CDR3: CASSEVIPVSGNTIYF; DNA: TGTGCCAGCAGTGAAGTAATCCCCGTGTCTGGAAACACCATATATTTT
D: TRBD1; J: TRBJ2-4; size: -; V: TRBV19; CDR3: CASSIILDRLAKNIQYF; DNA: TGTGCCAGTAGTATCATCCTGGACAGGCTAGCCAAAAACATTCAGTACTTC
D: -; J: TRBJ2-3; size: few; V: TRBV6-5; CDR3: CASRGTLGTQYF; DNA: TGTGCCAGCAGGGGGACGTTGGGTACGCAGTATTTT
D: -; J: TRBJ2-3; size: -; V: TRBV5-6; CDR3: CASSLARGYTDTQYF; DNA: TGTGCCAGCAGCTTGGCCCGGGGGTACACAGATACGCAGTATTTT
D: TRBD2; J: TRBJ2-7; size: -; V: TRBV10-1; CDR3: CASSGSGGSEQYF; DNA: TGCGCCAGCAGTGGGAGCGGGGGAAGTGAGCAGTACTTC
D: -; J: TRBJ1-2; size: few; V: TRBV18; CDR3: CASSPVGVSYGYTF; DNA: TGTGCCAGCTCACCGGTGGGGGTTAGCTATGGCTACACCTTC
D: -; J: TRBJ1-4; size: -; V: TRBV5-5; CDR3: CASSLSGAEAKLFF; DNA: TGTGCCAGCAGCTTGAGTGGTGCTGAGGCAAAACTGTTTTTT
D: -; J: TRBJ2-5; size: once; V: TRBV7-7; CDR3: CASSLGLGVETQYF; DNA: TGTGCCAGCAGCTTAGGGCTAGGGGTAGAGACCCAGTACTTC
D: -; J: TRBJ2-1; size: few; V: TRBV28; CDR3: CASSSPGDEQFF; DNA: TGTGCCAGCAGTTCCCCCGGGGATGAGCAGTTCTTC
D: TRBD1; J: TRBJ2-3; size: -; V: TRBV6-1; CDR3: CASSFRQGGDTQYF; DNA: TGTGCCAGCAGTTTCAGACAGGGTGGAGATACGCAGTATTTT
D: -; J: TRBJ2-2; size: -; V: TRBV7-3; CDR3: CASSSEGWDTGELFF; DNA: TGTGCCAGCAGCTCCGAAGGGTGGGACACCGGGGAGCTGTTTTTT
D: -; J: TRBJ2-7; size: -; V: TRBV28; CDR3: CASSLSTGYEQYF; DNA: TGTGCCAGCAGTTTATCAACGGGTTACGAGCAGTACTTC
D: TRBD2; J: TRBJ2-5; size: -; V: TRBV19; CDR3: CASRNLQRGGETQYF; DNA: TGTGCCAGTAGAAACCTCCAGCGGGGGGGAGAGACCCAGTACTTC